This T cell receptor beta chain was documented in a study of post-analysis software for immune sequencing data. Study-wide context: Clinical courses comprised relapsing-remitting, secondary progressive and progressive-relapsing multiple sclerosis.

Trimming shortened V by 2 bases and J by 8 bases, and 16 bases separated the two germline ends. The CDR3 is 15 amino acids. CDR1 MGHRA and CDR2 YSYEKL come from the germline V gene. This clonotype was found a few times. The target antigen is unknown. Carried by the TCR beta cDNA libraries were unique molecular identifiers. When about 0.85 to 11 million T cells were used, they gave a few hundred thousand cDNA molecules. TCRdb ran MiXCR on the PCR reads and lists one entry per CDR3 protein. The sample lists some 890,000 distinct CDR3 sequences; roughly half were seen once. General study points: About 5 TRBV segments (TRBV5-6, TRBV5-1 and TRBV20-1 among them) occurred more frequently in patients than in controls. In multiple sclerosis, normalized Chao1 diversity was significantly below that of controls. With F measure, samples from one preparation batch clustered together strongly.

The origin of this receptor is a girl aged 10 to 17 with multiple sclerosis. J is TRBJ2-1 and V is TRBV4-1; tentatively, D is TRBD1 or TRBD2 (5 bases each). Sequencing was done on a sample of blood. The DNA of the CDR3 is TGCGCCAGCAGCCAAAGGCAGGGAGTTATCGATGAGCAGTTCTTC. This codes for CASSQRQGVIDEQFF.